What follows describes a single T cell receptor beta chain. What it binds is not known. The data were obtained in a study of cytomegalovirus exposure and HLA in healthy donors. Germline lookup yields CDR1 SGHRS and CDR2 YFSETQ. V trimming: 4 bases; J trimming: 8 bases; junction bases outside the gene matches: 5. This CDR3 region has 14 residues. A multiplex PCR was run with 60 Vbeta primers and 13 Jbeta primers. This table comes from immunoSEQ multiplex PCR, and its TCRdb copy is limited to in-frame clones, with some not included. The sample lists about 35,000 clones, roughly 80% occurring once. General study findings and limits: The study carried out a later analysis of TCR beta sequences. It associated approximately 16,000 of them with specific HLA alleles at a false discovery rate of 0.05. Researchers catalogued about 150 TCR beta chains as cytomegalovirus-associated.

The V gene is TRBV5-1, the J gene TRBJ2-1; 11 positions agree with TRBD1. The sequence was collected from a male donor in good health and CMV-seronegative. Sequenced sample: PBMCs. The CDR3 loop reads CASSHGQGAYEQFF. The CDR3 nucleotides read TGCGCCAGCAGCCACGGACAGGGGGCGTATGAGCAGTTCTTC.